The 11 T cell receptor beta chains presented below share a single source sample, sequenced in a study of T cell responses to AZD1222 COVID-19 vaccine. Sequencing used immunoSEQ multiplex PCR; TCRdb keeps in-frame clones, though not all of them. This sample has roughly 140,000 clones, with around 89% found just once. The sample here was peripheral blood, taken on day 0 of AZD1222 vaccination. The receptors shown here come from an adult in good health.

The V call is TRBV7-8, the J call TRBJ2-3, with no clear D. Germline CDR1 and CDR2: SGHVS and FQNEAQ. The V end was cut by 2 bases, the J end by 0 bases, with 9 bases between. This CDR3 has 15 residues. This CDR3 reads CASSLMVASTDTQYF. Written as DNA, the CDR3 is TGTGCCAGCAGCTTAATGGTGGCGAGCACAGATACGCAGTATTTT.

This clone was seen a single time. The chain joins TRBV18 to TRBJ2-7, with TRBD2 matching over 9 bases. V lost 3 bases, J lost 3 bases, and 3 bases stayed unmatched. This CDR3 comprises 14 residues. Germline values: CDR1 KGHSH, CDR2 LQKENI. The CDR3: CASSPTSGRYEQYF. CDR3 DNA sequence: TGTGCCAGCTCACCGACTAGCGGTCGCTACGAGCAGTACTTC.

CDR3 nucleotides: TGCGCCAGCAGCCCGCTGGGACCCCAAGCTGCAACTAATGAAAAACTGTTTTTT. Translating gives CASSPLGPQAATNEKLFF. The rearrangement uses TRBV5-1 and TRBJ1-4, with TRBD1 as a possible D gene (5 bases). CDR1 is SGHRS, CDR2 YFSETQ, per germline. Trimming pared 4 bases from V and 0 bases from J, leaving 19 bases between. CDR3 length equals 18 residues. Looking up the rest from reference TRBV5-1 and TRBJ1-4 gives the full variable domain: KAGVTQTPRYLIKTRGQQVTLSCSPISGHRSVSWYQQTPGQGLQFLFEYFSETQRNKGNFPGRFSGRQFSNSRSEMNVSTLELGDSALYLCASSPLGPQAATNEKLFFGSGTQLSVL.

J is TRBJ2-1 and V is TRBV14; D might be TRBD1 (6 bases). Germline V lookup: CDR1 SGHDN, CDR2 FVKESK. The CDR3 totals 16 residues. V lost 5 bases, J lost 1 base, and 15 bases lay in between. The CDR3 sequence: CASSIQGQWSYNEQFF. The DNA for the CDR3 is TGTGCCAGCAGCATACAGGGTCAGTGGTCCTACAATGAGCAGTTCTTC. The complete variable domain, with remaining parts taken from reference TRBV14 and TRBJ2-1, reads EAGVTQFPSHSVIEKGQTVTLRCDPISGHDNLYWYRRVMGKEIKFLLHFVKESKQDESGMPNNRFLAERTGGTYSTLKVQPAELEDSGVYFCASSIQGQWSYNEQFFGPGTRLTVL.

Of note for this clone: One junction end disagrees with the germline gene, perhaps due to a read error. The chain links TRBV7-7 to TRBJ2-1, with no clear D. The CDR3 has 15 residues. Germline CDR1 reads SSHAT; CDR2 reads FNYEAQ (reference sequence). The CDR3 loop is CASSRGSTANNEQFF. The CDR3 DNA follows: TGTGCTAGCAGCCGAGGTTCGACCGCTAACAATGAGCAGTTCTTC.

CDR3 coding DNA: TGTGCCAGCAGCCAAGCTGGAGGGGACGACTATGGCTACACCTTC. This encodes CASSQAGGDDYGYTF. The chain employs TRBV4-2 and TRBJ1-2; a weak D match, TRBD1 (5 bases). In germline, CDR1 is LGHNA, CDR2 YNFKEQ. V was cut by 1 base and J by 3 bases, with 12 bases left in between. The CDR3 spans 15 residues.

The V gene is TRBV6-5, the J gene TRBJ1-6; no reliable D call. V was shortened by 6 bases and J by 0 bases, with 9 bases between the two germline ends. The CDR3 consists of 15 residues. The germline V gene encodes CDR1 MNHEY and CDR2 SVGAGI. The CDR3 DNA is TGTGCCAGCAGCCAGGAAAGCTCCTATAATTCACCCCTCCACTTT. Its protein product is CASSQESSYNSPLHF.

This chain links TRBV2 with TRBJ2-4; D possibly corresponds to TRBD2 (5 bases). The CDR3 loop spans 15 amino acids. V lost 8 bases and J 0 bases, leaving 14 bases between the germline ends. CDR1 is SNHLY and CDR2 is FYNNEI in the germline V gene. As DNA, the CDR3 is TGTGCCAGCCTTGTGGACTTACAAGCCAAAAACATTCAGTACTTC. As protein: CASLVDLQAKNIQYF.

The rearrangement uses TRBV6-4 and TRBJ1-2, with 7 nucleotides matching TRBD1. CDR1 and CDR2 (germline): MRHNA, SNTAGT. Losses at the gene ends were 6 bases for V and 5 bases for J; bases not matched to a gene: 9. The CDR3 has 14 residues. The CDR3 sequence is CASSPGTVGYGYTF. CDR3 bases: TGTGCCAGCAGCCCCGGGACAGTAGGATATGGCTACACCTTC.

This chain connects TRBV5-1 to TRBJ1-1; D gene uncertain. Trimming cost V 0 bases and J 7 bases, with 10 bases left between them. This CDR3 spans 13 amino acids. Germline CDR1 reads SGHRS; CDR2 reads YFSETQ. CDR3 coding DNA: TGCGCCAGCAGCTTGGACTCCAGAGATGAAGCTTTCTTT. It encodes CASSLDSRDEAFF.

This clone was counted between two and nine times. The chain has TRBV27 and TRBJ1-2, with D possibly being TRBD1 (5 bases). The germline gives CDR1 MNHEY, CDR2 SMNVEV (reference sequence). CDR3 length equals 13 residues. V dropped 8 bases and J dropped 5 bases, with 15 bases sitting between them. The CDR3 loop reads CASPGPTPYGYTF. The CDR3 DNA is TGTGCCAGCCCGGGGCCTACTCCTTATGGCTACACCTTC.